The entry below gives a single TCR beta chain sequence along with its context. Its antigen is as yet unknown. The limits of the CDR3 on the DNA are not certain, so only TCRdb's listed CDR3 is given. These data come from a study of shared clonotypes between healthy human individuals. Study-wide background: The cohort had two women and three men, ages 18 to 49.

Running of the assay took place at deep level. Repertoires were generated with immunoSEQ multiplex PCR, while TCRdb's copy carries only in-frame clones and drops some. The sample has about 2 million clones; roughly 96% are singletons. Germline CDR1 and CDR2: SGHNT and YENEEA. The CDR3 spans 16 amino acids, including both terminal residues. Findings and caveats of the study: It was only blood that was sampled, and tissue repertoires likely differ. In contrast to clonotypes shared by all four donors, non-shared clonotypes had lower generation probabilities.

This receptor was identified in a man younger than 35 in good health. The rearrangement joins TRBV11-3 to TRBJ2-2; the table's D call, TRBD2, has no DNA check behind it. Source material: naive CD4+ T cells sorted from blood. The subset here: CD45RA+ positively selected. The CDR3 protein is CASSPQEGFGAGELFF.